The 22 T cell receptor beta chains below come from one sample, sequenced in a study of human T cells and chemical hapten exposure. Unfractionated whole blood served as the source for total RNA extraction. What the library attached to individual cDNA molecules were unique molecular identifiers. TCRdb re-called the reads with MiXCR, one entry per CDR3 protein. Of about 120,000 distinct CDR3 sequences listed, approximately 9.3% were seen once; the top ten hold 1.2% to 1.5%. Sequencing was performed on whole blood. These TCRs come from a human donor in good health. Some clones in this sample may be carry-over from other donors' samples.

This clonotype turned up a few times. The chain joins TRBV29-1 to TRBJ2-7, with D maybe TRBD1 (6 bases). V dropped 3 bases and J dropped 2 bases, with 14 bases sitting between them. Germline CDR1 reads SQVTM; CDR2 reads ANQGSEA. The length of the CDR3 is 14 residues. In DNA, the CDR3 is TGCAGCGTTGAGGAGACAGGAGCGACCTACGAGCAGTACTTC. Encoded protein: CSVEETGATYEQYF.

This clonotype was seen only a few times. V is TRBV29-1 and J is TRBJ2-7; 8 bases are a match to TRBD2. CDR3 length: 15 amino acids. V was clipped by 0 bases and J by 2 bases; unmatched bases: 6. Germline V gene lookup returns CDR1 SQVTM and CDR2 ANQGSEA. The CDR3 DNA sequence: TGCAGCGTTGAAGATGGAATAGCGGGACCCTACGAGCAGTACTTC. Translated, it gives CSVEDGIAGPYEQYF.

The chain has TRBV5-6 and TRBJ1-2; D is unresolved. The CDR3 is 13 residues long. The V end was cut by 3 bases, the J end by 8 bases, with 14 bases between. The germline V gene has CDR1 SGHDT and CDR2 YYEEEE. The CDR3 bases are TGTGCCAGCAGCTCGGTCCAGGTCCAGGGCTACACCTTC. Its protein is CASSSVQVQGYTF.

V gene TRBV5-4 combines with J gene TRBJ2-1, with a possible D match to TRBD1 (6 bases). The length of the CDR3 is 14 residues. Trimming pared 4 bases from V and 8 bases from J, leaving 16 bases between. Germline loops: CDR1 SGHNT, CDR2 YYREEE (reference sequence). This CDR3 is CASSPGLGADEQFF. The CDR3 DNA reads TGTGCCAGCAGCCCCGGCTTGGGGGCTGATGAGCAGTTCTTC. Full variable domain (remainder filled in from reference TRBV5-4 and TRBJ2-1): ETGVTQSPTHLIKTRGQQVTLRCSSQSGHNTVSWYQQALGQGPQFIFQYYREEENGRGNFPPRFSGLQFPNYSSELNVNALELDDSALYLCASSPGLGADEQFFGPGTRLTVL.

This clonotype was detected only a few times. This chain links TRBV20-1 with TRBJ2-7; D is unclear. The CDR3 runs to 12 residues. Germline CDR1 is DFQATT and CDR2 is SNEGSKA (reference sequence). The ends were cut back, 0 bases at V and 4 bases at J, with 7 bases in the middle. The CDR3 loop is CSARDVGYEQYF. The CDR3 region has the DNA TGCAGTGCTAGAGATGTCGGATACGAGCAGTACTTC.

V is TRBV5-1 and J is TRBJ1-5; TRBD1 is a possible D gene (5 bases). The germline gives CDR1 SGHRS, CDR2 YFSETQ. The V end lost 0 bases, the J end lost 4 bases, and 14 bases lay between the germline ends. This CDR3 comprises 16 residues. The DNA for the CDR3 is TGCGCCAGCAGCTTGGGGTCGGGGGGTATAAATCAGCCCCAGCATTTT. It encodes CASSLGSGGINQPQHF. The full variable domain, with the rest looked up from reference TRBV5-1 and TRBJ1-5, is KAGVTQTPRYLIKTRGQQVTLSCSPISGHRSVSWYQQTPGQGLQFLFEYFSETQRNKGNFPGRFSGRQFSNSRSEMNVSTLELGDSALYLCASSLGSGGINQPQHFGDGTRLSIL.

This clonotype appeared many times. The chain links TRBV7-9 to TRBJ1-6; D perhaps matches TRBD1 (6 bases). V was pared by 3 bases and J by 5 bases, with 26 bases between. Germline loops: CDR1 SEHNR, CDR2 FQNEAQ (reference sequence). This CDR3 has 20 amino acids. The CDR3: CASSFSQPRGRLRDNSPLHF. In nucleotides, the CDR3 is TGTGCCAGCAGCTTCTCACAGCCCCGGGGGCGCTTAAGGGATAATTCACCCCTCCACTTT.

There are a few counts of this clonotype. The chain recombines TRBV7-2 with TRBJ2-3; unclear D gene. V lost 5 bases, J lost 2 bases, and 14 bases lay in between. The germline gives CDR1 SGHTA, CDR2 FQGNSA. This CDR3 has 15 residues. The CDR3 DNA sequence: TGTGCCAGCAGCCGCTGGGCGGTCCACACAGATACGCAGTATTTT. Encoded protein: CASSRWAVHTDTQYF.

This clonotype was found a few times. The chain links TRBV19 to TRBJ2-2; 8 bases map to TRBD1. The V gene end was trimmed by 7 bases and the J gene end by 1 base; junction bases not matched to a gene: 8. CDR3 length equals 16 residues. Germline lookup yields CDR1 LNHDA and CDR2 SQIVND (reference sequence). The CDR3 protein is CASTWVGTGNTGELFF. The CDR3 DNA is TGTGCCAGTACGTGGGTCGGGACAGGGAACACCGGGGAGCTGTTTTTT.

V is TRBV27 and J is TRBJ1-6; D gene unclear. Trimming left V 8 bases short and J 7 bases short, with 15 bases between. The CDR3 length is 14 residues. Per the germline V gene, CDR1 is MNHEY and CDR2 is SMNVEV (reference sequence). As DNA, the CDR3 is TGTGCCAGCGCATGGGGAGGAGCCAATTCACCCCTCCACTTT. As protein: CASAWGGANSPLHF.

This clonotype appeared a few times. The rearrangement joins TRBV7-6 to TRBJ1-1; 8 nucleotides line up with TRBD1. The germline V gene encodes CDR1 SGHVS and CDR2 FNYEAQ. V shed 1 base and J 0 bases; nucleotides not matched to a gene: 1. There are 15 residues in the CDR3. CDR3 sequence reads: CASSLGGQVNTEAFF. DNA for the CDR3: TGTGCCAGCAGCTTAGGGGGACAGGTGAACACTGAAGCTTTCTTT. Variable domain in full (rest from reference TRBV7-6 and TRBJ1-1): GAGVSQSPRYKVTKRGQDVALRCDPISGHVSLYWYRQALGQGPEFLTYFNYEAQQDKSGLPNDRFSAERPEGSISTLTIQRTEQRDSAMYRCASSLGGQVNTEAFFGQGTRLTVV.

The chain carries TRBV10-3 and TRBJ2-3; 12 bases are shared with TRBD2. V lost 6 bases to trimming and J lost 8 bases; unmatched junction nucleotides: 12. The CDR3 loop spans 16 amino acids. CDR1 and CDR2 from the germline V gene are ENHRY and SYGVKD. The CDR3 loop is CAIRPGLAGSGATQYF. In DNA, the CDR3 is TGTGCCATCAGGCCGGGACTAGCGGGCTCGGGGGCTACGCAGTATTTT.

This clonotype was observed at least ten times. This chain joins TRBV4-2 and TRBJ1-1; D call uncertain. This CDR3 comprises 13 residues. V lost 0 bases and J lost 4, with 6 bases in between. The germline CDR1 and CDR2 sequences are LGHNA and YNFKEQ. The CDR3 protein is CASSQDTGTEAFF. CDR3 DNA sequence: TGTGCCAGCAGCCAAGATACGGGCACTGAAGCTTTCTTT.

The CDR3 coding sequence is TGTGCCAGCAGCTTATCGGGGGCTTGGTTTCCAGACAGGTCGAATGAAAAACTGTTTTTT. It encodes CASSLSGAWFPDRSNEKLFF. The chain links TRBV7-8 to TRBJ1-4; possibly TRBD1 for D (6 bases). Germline loops: CDR1 SGHVS, CDR2 FQNEAQ. Trimming removed 2 bases at V and 5 bases at J, with 27 bases between. The CDR3 length is 20 residues.

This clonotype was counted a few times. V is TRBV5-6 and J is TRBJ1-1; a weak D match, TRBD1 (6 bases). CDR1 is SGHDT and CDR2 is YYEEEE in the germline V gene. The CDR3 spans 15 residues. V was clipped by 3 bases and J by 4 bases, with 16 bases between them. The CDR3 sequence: CASSWGTTGSTEAFF. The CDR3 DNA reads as TGTGCCAGCAGCTGGGGAACTACAGGGAGCACTGAAGCTTTCTTT.

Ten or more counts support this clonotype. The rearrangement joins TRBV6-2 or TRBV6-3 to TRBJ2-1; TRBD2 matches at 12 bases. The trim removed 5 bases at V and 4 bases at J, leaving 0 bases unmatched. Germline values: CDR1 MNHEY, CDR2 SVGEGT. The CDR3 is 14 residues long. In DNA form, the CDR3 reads TGTGCCAGCAGTGGGACTAGCGGGTACAATGAGCAGTTCTTC. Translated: CASSGTSGYNEQFF.

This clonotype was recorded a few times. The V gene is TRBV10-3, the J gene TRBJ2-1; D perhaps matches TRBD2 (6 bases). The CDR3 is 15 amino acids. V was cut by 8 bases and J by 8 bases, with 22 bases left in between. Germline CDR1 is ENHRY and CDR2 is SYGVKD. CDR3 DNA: TGTGCCATCGCCTCCCTCAGCGGACCGGGGGATGAGCAGTTCTTC. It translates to CAIASLSGPGDEQFF.

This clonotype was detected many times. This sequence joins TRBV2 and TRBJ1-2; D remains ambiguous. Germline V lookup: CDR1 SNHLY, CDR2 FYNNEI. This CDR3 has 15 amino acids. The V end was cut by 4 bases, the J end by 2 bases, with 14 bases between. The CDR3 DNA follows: TGTGCCAGCAGTGGGGGAACGGCTCGGAACTATGGCTACACCTTC. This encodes CASSGGTARNYGYTF.

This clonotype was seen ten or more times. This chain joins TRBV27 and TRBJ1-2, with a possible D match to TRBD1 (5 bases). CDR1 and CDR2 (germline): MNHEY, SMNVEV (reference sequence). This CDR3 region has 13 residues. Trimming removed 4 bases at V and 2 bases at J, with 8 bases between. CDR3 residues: CASSWGPNYGYTF. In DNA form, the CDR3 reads TGTGCCAGCAGTTGGGGACCGAACTATGGCTACACCTTC.

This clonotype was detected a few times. CDR3 nucleotide sequence: TGCAGTGCCCTACAGGGGGTTTACTACAATGAGCAGTTCTTC. It codes for CSALQGVYYNEQFF. V usage is TRBV20-1 and J usage is TRBJ2-1, with TRBD1 matching over 8 bases. The germline gives CDR1 DFQATT, CDR2 SNEGSKA (reference sequence). This CDR3 comprises 14 residues. After removal of 6 bases from V and 3 bases from J, the junction contained 7 bases not matched to a gene.

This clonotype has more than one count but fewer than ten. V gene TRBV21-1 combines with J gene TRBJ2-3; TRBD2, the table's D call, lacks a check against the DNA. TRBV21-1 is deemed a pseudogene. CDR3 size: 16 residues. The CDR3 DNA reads TGTGCCAGCAGCAAATGGCCCTGCGGGGGGACAGATACGCAGTATTTT. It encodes CASSKWPCGGTDTQYF.

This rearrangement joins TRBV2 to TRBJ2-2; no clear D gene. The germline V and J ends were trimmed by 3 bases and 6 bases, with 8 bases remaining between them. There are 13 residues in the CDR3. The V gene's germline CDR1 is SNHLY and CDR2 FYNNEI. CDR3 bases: TGTGCCAGCAGTGAGGAGCTTCCCGGGGAGCTGTTTTTT. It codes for CASSEELPGELFF.